The clone carrying this TCR beta chain occurred many times. Germline V lookup: CDR1 SGHRS, CDR2 YFSETQ. Trimming removed 2 bases from V and 2 bases from J, with 11 bases in between. This CDR3 is 14 amino acids long. The entry originates in a study of T-cell reconstitution after alpha-beta-depleted transplantation in children. A TCRbeta library incorporating unique molecular identifiers was prepared. TCRdb redid the calling of the PCR reads with MiXCR, one entry per CDR3 protein. The table records some 200,000 distinct CDR3 sequences, roughly 6.8% of them present only once. Specimen: PBMCs from the stem cell graft donor, collected from the stem cell graft. The clonotype comes from a human donor who donated a stem cell graft to a child with Wiskott-Aldrich syndrome. V gene TRBV5-1 combines with J gene TRBJ2-7; possibly TRBD1 for D (6 bases). The DNA of the CDR3 is TGCGCCAGCAGCTTTACAGGGAATCCCTACGAGCAGTACTTC. This translates into CASSFTGNPYEQYF.